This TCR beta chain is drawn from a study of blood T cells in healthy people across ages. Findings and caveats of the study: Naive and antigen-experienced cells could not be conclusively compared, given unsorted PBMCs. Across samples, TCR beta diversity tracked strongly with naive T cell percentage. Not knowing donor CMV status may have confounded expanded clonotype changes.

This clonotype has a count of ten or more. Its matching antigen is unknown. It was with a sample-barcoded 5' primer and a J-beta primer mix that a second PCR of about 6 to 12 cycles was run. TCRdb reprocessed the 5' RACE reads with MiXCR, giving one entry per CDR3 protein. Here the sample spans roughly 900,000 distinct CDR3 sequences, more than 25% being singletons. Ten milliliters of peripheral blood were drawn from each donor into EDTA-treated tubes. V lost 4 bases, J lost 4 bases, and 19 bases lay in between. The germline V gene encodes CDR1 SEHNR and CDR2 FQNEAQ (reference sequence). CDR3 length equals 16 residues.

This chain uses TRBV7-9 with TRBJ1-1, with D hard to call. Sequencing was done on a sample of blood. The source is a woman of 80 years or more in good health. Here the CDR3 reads CASSSGPRRAGTEAFF. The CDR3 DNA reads TGTGCCAGCAGCTCCGGGCCCCGACGAGCCGGCACTGAAGCTTTCTTT.